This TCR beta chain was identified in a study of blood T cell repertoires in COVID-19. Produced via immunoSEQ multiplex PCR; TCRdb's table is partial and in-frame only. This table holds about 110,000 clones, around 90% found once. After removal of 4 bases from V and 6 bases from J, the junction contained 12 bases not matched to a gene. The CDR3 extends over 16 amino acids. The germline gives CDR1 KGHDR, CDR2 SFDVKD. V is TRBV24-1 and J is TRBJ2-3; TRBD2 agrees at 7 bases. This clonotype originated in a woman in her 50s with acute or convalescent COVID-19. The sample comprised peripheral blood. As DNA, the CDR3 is TGTGCCACCAGTGACCCTTCGACGACTAGCATTGATACGCAGTATTTT. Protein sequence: CATSDPSTTSIDTQYF.